This TCR beta chain came from a study of blood T cell repertoires in COVID-19. Study-wide context: Samples of COVID-19 (acute and convalescent) were obtained from the United States, Italy and Spain. PBMCs, B-cell-depleted T cells, or T cells provided the cDNA or gDNA that made up the material.

Methods used by the authors: Amplification of reference gene primers was used by the study to estimate nucleated cell counts. Measured with immunoSEQ multiplex PCR; TCRdb has only the in-frame clones, and not every one. V, J and clone size derive from that table, while D and trimming were established from the DNA sequence. The top ten clones hold under 3.5% of a sample with 270,000 or so clones, more than 65% of them seen once. This TCR came from a young woman with acute or convalescent COVID-19. Sequencing input: peripheral blood.

DNA for the CDR3: TGTGCCAGCTCACCAACAGGGGACAGCTCTGGAAACACCATATATTTT. Translating it yields CASSPTGDSSGNTIYF. J is TRBJ1-3 and V is TRBV18, with 7 bases aligning to TRBD1. There are 16 residues in the CDR3. Trimming at V came to 2 bases and at J to 0 bases, leaving 4 bases not matched to a gene. Per the germline V gene, CDR1 is KGHSH and CDR2 is LQKENI.